Below are 26 T cell receptor beta chains sequenced from a single sample in a study of T cells in pancreatic ductal adenocarcinoma. Surgery without prior neoadjuvant therapy was the treatment of the selected pancreatic ductal adenocarcinoma patients. TCRdb's copy holds only in-frame clones and misses some; the assay was immunoSEQ multiplex PCR. The data contain some 10,000 clones, roughly 86% of them singletons. Sequenced input: PBMCs. The receptors derive from a human donor with pancreatic ductal adenocarcinoma.

This clone showed up just once. V is TRBV2 and J is TRBJ1-1; 8 bases fit TRBD1. V shed 6 bases and J 5 bases; nucleotides not matched to a gene: 8. The CDR3 extends over 14 amino acids. Germline CDR1 and CDR2: SNHLY and FYNNEI. The CDR3: CASRETGVGTEAFF. In nucleotides, the CDR3 is TGTGCCAGCAGGGAGACAGGGGTAGGGACTGAAGCTTTCTTT.

The rearrangement uses TRBV5-1 and TRBJ2-2; 8 bases are shared with TRBD1. Germline V gives CDR1 SGHRS, CDR2 YFSETQ. Trimming removed 1 base from V and 0 bases from J; junction bases left unmatched: 5. This CDR3 comprises 17 residues. The CDR3 DNA follows: TGCGCCAGCAGCTTGCGGGCAGGGGGCACGAACACCGGGGAGCTGTTTTTT. Protein sequence: CASSLRAGGTNTGELFF.

This chain links TRBV28 with TRBJ2-1; 12 bases agree with TRBD2. The CDR3 is 15 amino acids. Per the germline V gene, CDR1 is MDHEN and CDR2 is SYDVKM. V trimming: 6 bases; J trimming: 8 bases; junction bases outside the gene matches: 8. The CDR3 loop reads CASSSGTSGWDEQFF. CDR3 coding DNA: TGTGCCAGCAGCTCCGGGACTAGCGGGTGGGATGAGCAGTTCTTC. The whole variable domain, remainder taken from reference TRBV28 and TRBJ2-1, is DVKVTQSSRYLVKRTGEKVFLECVQDMDHENMFWYRQDPGLGLRLIYFSYDVKMKEKGDIPEGYSVSREKKERFSLILESASTNQTSMYLCASSSGTSGWDEQFFGPGTRLTVL.

This sequence joins TRBV28 and TRBJ2-7, with D tentatively TRBD1 (5 bases). There are 15 residues in the CDR3. Trimming left V 2 bases short and J 3 bases short, with 14 bases between. Germline-derived CDR1 and CDR2 are MDHEN and SYDVKM. CDR3 amino acids: CASSLQGATLYEQYF. CDR3 in DNA: TGTGCCAGCAGTTTACAGGGTGCCACGCTCTACGAGCAGTACTTC.

V is TRBV4-2 and J is TRBJ2-3; TRBD2 agrees at 11 bases. J lost 4 bases, V lost 4 bases, and 7 bases had no gene match. The CDR3 length is 16 residues. Per the germline V gene, CDR1 is LGHNA and CDR2 is YNFKEQ. The CDR3 sequence: CASSPPVSGGADTQYF. Written as DNA, the CDR3 is TGTGCCAGCAGCCCCCCGGTTAGCGGGGGGGCAGATACGCAGTATTTT.

The chain employs TRBV2 and TRBJ1-1; D might be TRBD1 (5 bases). V gave up 4 bases and J gave up 5 bases, with 11 bases separating them. CDR1 SNHLY and CDR2 FYNNEI come from the germline V gene. This CDR3 spans 13 amino acids. DNA of the CDR3: TGTGCCAGCAGTGTTTATCGGGGGACTGAAGCTTTCTTT. Protein sequence: CASSVYRGTEAFF.

In its sample, this clone was seen once. The chain links TRBV19 to TRBJ1-5, with 8 bases aligning to TRBD1. CDR3 length: 15 residues. The junction had 5 bases not matched to a gene; V was cut back by 5 bases and J by 2 bases. Germline lookup yields CDR1 LNHDA and CDR2 SQIVND (reference sequence). In DNA, the CDR3 is TGTGCCAGTAGTTCACAGGGGGAGGGCAATCAGCCCCAGCATTTT. It yields the protein CASSSQGEGNQPQHF.

The J gene is TRBJ2-3, the V gene TRBV7-2, with 9 bases identical to TRBD2. There are 15 residues in the CDR3. From germline, CDR1 is SGHTA and CDR2 FQGNSA. Unmatched junction bases numbered 4, after V lost 6 bases and J lost 0 bases. In nucleotides, the CDR3 is TGTGCCAGCAGATCGCGGGGGGGGAGCACAGATACGCAGTATTTT. This encodes CASRSRGGSTDTQYF.

This chain joins TRBV15 and TRBJ1-5; 9 bases align to TRBD1. V lost 0 bases, J lost 6 bases, and 9 bases stayed unmatched. Looked up from germline, CDR1 is LNHNV and CDR2 is YYDKDF (reference sequence). The length of the CDR3 is 17 residues. CDR3 nucleotide sequence: TGTGCCACCAGCAGAGATGGCGGGACAGGGTCGGGTCAGCCCCAGCATTTT. Amino acid sequence: CATSRDGGTGSGQPQHF.

This chain joins TRBV19 and TRBJ2-7, with a weak D call TRBD2 (5 bases). The CDR3 runs to 13 residues. V shed 1 base and J shed 6 bases, with 10 bases lying between them. CDR1 and CDR2 (germline): LNHDA, SQIVND (reference sequence). CDR3 sequence (DNA): TGTGCCAGTAGTATAGGGAACGCGGGCGAGCAGTACTTC. This encodes CASSIGNAGEQYF.

The count of this clone is one. V usage is TRBV13 and J usage is TRBJ2-5; D is perhaps TRBD1 (6 bases). The end of the DNA aligns better with TRBJ2-7, so the J call may be wrong. CDR1 and CDR2 from the germline V gene are PRHDT and FYEKMQ (reference sequence). This CDR3 has 13 residues. The CDR3 nucleotides read TGTGCCAGCAGCCTCGGGACAAACTACGAGCAGTACTTC. This translates into CASSLGTNYEQYF.

The chain links TRBV28 to TRBJ2-6; a weak D match, TRBD1 (5 bases). CDR3 length: 15 amino acids. The germline gives CDR1 MDHEN, CDR2 SYDVKM. The V end lost 2 bases, the J end lost 4 bases, and 9 bases lay between the germline ends. This CDR3 is CASSLVGVGANVLTF. Written as DNA, the CDR3 is TGTGCCAGCAGTTTAGTAGGGGTAGGGGCCAACGTCCTGACTTTC. The variable domain in full, completed from reference TRBV28 and TRBJ2-6, reads DVKVTQSSRYLVKRTGEKVFLECVQDMDHENMFWYRQDPGLGLRLIYFSYDVKMKEKGDIPEGYSVSREKKERFSLILESASTNQTSMYLCASSLVGVGANVLTFGAGSRLTVL.

This clone was recorded a few times. The chain joins TRBV5-1 to TRBJ1-4; D call uncertain. This CDR3 is 13 amino acids long. Germline V lookup: CDR1 SGHRS, CDR2 YFSETQ. With 2 bases removed from V and 6 bases from J, the gap between germline ends came to 8 bases. CDR3 amino acids: CASSFRRDEKLFF. The CDR3 nucleotides are TGCGCCAGCAGCTTCAGGAGGGATGAAAAACTGTTTTTT.

In DNA form, the CDR3 reads TGTGCCAGCAGTTCGGGGACAGGGGGAACCGGGGAGCTGTTTTTT. This gives the protein CASSSGTGGTGELFF. The chain employs TRBV2 and TRBJ2-2; TRBD1 matches 11 bases. Germline-derived CDR1 and CDR2 are SNHLY and FYNNEI. This CDR3 spans 15 amino acids. J lost 5 bases, V lost 5 bases, and 4 bases had no gene match. Supplemented by reference TRBV2 and TRBJ2-2, the full variable domain reads EPEVTQTPSHQVTQMGQEVILRCVPISNHLYFYWYRQILGQKVEFLVSFYNNEISEKSEIFDDQFSVERPDGSNFTLKIRSTKLEDSAMYFCASSSGTGGTGELFFGEGSRLTVL.

This clone was observed a few times. The chain joins TRBV19 to TRBJ1-5; TRBD1 agrees at 9 bases. CDR3 size: 15 residues. CDR1 LNHDA and CDR2 SQIVND come from the germline V gene (reference sequence). Unmatched junction bases numbered 13, after V lost 9 bases and J lost 7 bases. CDR3 protein: CASIPKGQGPQPQHF. CDR3 DNA sequence: TGTGCCAGCATTCCCAAGGGACAGGGTCCCCAGCCCCAGCATTTT.

This clone is a singleton in its sample. The V gene is TRBV19, the J gene TRBJ2-5; TRBD1 matches at 7 bases. The CDR3 is 14 residues long. Germline V lookup: CDR1 LNHDA, CDR2 SQIVND (reference sequence). The V gene end was trimmed by 7 bases and the J gene end by 0 bases; junction bases not matched to a gene: 5. In DNA form, the CDR3 reads TGTGCCAGTATCGGGACAGCGTACCAAGAGACCCAGTACTTC. It translates to CASIGTAYQETQYF.

This chain joins TRBV21-1 and TRBJ1-5; TRBD1 is the table's D call and was not checked against the DNA. TRBV21-1 is tagged as a pseudogene. The CDR3 runs to 18 residues. This chain's CDR3 is CASSKGGQVSCPNQPQHF. CDR3 coding DNA: TGTGCCAGCAGCAAAGGGGGACAGGTTTCGTGTCCCAATCAGCCCCAGCATTTT.

The rearrangement joins TRBV6-1 to TRBJ2-7; 9 positions match TRBD1. The V segment lost 4 bases and the J segment 1 base; nucleotides outside the gene matches: 5. The CDR3 contains 15 residues. Germline CDR1 and CDR2: MNHNS and SASEGT. CDR3 nucleotides: TGTGCCAGCAGTGTTGGGACAGGGCCATCCTACGAGCAGTACTTC. Translation: CASSVGTGPSYEQYF.

This CDR3 is CASSLRTSGIGDTQYF. In DNA form, the CDR3 reads TGTGCCAGCAGCCTCAGGACTAGCGGGATTGGAGATACGCAGTATTTT. The J gene is TRBJ2-3, the V gene TRBV11-2, with 12 positions matching TRBD2. J was trimmed by 5 bases and V by 5 bases; bases with no gene match: 8. The CDR3 runs 16 residues. Germline CDR1 is SGHAT and CDR2 is FQNNGV.

The V and J genes are TRBV5-5 and TRBJ1-1; D possibly corresponds to TRBD1 (6 bases). The CDR3 extends over 12 amino acids. The V end was cut by 2 bases, the J end by 8 bases, with 10 bases between. Germline V gene data show CDR1 as SGHKS and CDR2 as YYEKEE (reference sequence). The CDR3 bases are TGTGCCAGCAGCTTCCAGGACAGAGAAGCTTTCTTT. This gives the protein CASSFQDREAFF.

The chain employs TRBV6-5 and TRBJ2-5; 9 nucleotides match TRBD1. The CDR3 is made up of 13 amino acids. J lost 3 bases, V lost 6 bases, and 2 bases had no gene match. Germline lookup yields CDR1 MNHEY and CDR2 SVGAGI. In nucleotides, the CDR3 is TGTGCCAGCAGCCGGGACAGGGAAGAGACCCAGTACTTC. It is translated as CASSRDREETQYF.

This clone was detected only once. The CDR3 DNA is TGTGCCTGTTCGGTGTCAGGGACAGATACGCAGTATTTT. This sequence encodes CACSVSGTDTQYF. This chain joins TRBV30 and TRBJ2-3, with D possibly TRBD1 on 5 matching bases. V dropped 6 bases and J dropped 3 bases, with 13 bases sitting between them. The length of the CDR3 is 13 residues. Germline-derived CDR1 and CDR2 are GTSNPN and SVGIG (reference sequence).

V usage is TRBV9 and J usage is TRBJ2-7, with D possibly being TRBD2 (5 bases). Germline V gene sequence: CDR1 SGDLS, CDR2 YYNGEE. The CDR3 loop spans 13 amino acids. V dropped 0 bases and J dropped 9 bases, with 13 bases sitting between them. CDR3 DNA: TGTGCCAGCAGCGTAGGACTACCTACGACGCAGTACTTC. Translating it yields CASSVGLPTTQYF.

This rearrangement joins TRBV11-3 to TRBJ2-3, with 7 nucleotides matching TRBD2. V lost 3 bases, J lost 5 bases, and 14 bases stayed unmatched. The CDR3 has 17 amino acids. Germline loops: CDR1 SGHNT, CDR2 YENEEA. CDR3 sequence (DNA): TGTGCCAGCAGCTTGTGGGGGAGGGCCAATGTTAGAGATACGCAGTATTTT. This translates into CASSLWGRANVRDTQYF.

V and J are TRBV7-3 and TRBJ2-1; 15 bases are a match to TRBD2. The germline V gene has CDR1 SGHTA and CDR2 FQGTGA. The CDR3 contains 18 residues. Germline trimming cut 0 bases from V and 6 bases from J; bases unmatched to any gene: 6. The CDR3 loop reads CASSLTDGLAGGINEQFF. The CDR3 DNA sequence: TGTGCCAGCAGCTTAACGGATGGACTAGCGGGGGGGATCAATGAGCAGTTCTTC.

The chain combines TRBV5-1 with TRBJ1-4, with D possibly TRBD1 on 6 matching bases. CDR1 and CDR2 (germline): SGHRS, YFSETQ. This CDR3 spans 15 amino acids. The V end was cut by 2 bases, the J end by 3 bases, with 11 bases between. This CDR3 is CASSFTGLANEKLFF. Written as DNA, the CDR3 is TGCGCCAGCAGCTTTACAGGGCTGGCTAATGAAAAACTGTTTTTT. Full variable domain (missing parts from reference TRBV5-1 and TRBJ1-4): KAGVTQTPRYLIKTRGQQVTLSCSPISGHRSVSWYQQTPGQGLQFLFEYFSETQRNKGNFPGRFSGRQFSNSRSEMNVSTLELGDSALYLCASSFTGLANEKLFFGSGTQLSVL.